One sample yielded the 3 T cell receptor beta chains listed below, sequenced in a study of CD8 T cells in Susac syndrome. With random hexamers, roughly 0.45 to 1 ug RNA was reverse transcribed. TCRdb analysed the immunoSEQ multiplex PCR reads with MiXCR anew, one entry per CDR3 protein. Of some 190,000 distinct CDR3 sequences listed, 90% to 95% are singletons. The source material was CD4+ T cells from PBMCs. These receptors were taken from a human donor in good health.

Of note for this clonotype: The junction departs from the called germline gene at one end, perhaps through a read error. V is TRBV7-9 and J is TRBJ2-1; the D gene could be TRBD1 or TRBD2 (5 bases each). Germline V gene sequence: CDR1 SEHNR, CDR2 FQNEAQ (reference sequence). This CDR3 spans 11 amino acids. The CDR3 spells CASSSGTAQLF. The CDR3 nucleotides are TGTGCCAGCAGCTCCGGGACGGCGCAGCTCTTC.

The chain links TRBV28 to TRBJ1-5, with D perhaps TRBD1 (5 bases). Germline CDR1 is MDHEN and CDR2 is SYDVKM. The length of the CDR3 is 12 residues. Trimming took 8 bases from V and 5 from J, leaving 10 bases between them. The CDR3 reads CASSVGDQPQHF. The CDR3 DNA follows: TGTGCCAGCTCCGTGGGGGATCAGCCCCAGCATTTT.

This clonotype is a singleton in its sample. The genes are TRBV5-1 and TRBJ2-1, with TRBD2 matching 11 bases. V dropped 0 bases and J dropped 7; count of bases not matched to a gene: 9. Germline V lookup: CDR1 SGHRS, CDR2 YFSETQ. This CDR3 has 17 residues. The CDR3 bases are TGCGCCAGCAGCTTGGTGGGGACTAGCGGACCCTTGAATGAGCAGTTCTTC. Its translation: CASSLVGTSGPLNEQFF.